This note documents a single TCR beta chain sequence. Antigen: not known. It was approximately 4,000 ng of total RNA that each TCR library used. Both TCRalpha and TCRbeta cDNA were subjected to two nested PCRs lasting approximately 16 and 10 cycles. TCRdb re-called the 5' RACE reads, yielding one record per CDR3 amino acid sequence without DNA. Across more than 300,000 distinct CDR3 sequences, the top ten clones capture 2.6% of the sample. The source of the sample is a study of monozygotic twins with inflammatory bowel disease. Overall study findings and caveats: Concordance status among twins (concordant versus discordant) showed no link to repertoire similarity, possibly from limited power.

Germline V CDR1 and CDR2: SGHRS, YFSETQ. The CDR3 runs to 15 residues. The sequencing input was blood. The V call is TRBV5-1, the J call TRBJ2-1; TCRdb outputs TRBD1, but without DNA this stays unchecked. The TCR was taken from a human donor with ulcerative colitis or Crohn's disease, or a healthy co-twin of an affected twin (not recorded which). The CDR3 loop reads CASSLGQGGLNEQFF.